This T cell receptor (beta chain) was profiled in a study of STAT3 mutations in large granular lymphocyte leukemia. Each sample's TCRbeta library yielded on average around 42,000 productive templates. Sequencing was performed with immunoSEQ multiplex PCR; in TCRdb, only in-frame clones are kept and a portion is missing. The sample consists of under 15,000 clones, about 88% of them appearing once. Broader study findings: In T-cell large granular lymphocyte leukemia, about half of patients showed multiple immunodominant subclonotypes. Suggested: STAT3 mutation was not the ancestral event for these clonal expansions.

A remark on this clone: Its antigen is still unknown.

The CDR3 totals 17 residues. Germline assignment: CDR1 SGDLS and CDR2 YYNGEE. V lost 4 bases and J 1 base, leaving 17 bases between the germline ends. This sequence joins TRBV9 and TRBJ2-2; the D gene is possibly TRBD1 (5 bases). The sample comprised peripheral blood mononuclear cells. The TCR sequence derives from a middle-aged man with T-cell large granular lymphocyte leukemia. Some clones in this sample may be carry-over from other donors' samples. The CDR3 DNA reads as TGTGCCAGCAGCACCTCAGACAGACCGAAGAACACCGGGGAGCTGTTTTTT. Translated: CASSTSDRPKNTGELFF.